This T cell receptor (beta chain) is drawn from a study of PD-1 blockade in classical Hodgkin lymphoma. Study details: Every 2 weeks, patients had 3 mg/kg nivolumab intravenously.

Measured with immunoSEQ multiplex PCR; TCRdb has only the in-frame clones, and not every one. Among approximately 110,000 clones listed, roughly nine tenths were seen once. Trimming pared 3 bases from V and 2 bases from J, leaving 4 bases between. Looked up from germline, CDR1 is SGHTA and CDR2 is FQGNSA. The CDR3 covers 12 residues. Time point: cycle 4 day 1 (C4D1), after five to seven weeks of nivolumab. Brentuximab vedotin exposure varied among the patients, all of whom had relapsed after autologous stem cell transplantation. This clonotype was obtained from a human donor with classical Hodgkin lymphoma. The J gene is TRBJ1-1, the V gene TRBV7-2; D remains unclear. The sequences come from peripheral blood mononuclear cells (PBMCs), collected before the fourth cycle of nivolumab. CDR3 coding DNA: TGTGCCAGCAGCTTTGGAAACACTGAAGCTTTCTTT. Protein sequence: CASSFGNTEAFF.